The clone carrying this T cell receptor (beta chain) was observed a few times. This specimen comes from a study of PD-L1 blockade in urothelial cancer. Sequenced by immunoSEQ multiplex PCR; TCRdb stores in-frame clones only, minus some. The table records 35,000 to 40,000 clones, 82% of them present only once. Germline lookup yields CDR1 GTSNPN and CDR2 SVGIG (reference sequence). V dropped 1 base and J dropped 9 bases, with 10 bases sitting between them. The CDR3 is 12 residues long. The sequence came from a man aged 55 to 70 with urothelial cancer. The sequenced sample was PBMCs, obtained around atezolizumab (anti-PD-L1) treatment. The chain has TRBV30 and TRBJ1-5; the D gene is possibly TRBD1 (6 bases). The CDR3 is CAWSALQGPQHF. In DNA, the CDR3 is TGTGCCTGGAGTGCATTACAGGGGCCCCAGCATTTT.